These T cell receptor beta chains were read from a single sample in a study of cytomegalovirus exposure and HLA in healthy donors. The method was immunoSEQ multiplex PCR; TCRdb's version includes in-frame clones alone and lacks a portion of them. The data show 180,000 or so clones, 75% to 80% seen once. The sample consisted of PBMCs. The receptor set was obtained from a man in his forties or fifties in good health and CMV-seropositive. Each CDR3 is given with its conserved first and last residue. The order of the fields is D gene, V gene, clone size, J gene, CDR3 protein, CDR3 DNA. A D gene is named only where the DNA matches it firmly. A clone size is listed for some rows: how often the clone was seen (once, few, many), or a class if it is expanded.

d_gene: -
v_gene: TRBV6-1
abundance: -
j_gene: TRBJ1-1
CDR3aa: CASYNGGSNTEAFF
CDR3nt: TGTGCCAGCTATAATGGGGGCTCAAACACTGAAGCTTTCTTT

d_gene: -
v_gene: TRBV5-6
abundance: -
j_gene: TRBJ1-1
CDR3aa: CASSIGATRAGLRAFF
CDR3nt: TGTGCCAGCAGCATAGGGGCAACCCGAGCAGGTTTACGGGCTTTCTTT

d_gene: TRBD2
v_gene: TRBV19
abundance: -
j_gene: TRBJ2-5
CDR3aa: CASSLASGQETQYF
CDR3nt: TGTGCCAGTAGTTTGGCTAGCGGACAAGAGACCCAGTACTTC

d_gene: TRBD2
v_gene: TRBV28
abundance: -
j_gene: TRBJ2-5
CDR3aa: CASRFSGGAGEETQYF
CDR3nt: TGTGCCAGCAGATTCTCCGGGGGGGCCGGAGAAGAGACCCAGTACTTC

d_gene: -
v_gene: TRBV29-1
abundance: -
j_gene: TRBJ2-7
CDR3aa: CSVEGLGGYEQYF
CDR3nt: TGCAGCGTTGAAGGTTTGGGGGGCTACGAGCAGTACTTC

d_gene: -
v_gene: TRBV9
abundance: -
j_gene: TRBJ2-3
CDR3aa: CASSSLLGDTQYF
CDR3nt: TGTGCCAGCAGCTCTCTTCTCGGGGATACGCAGTATTTT

d_gene: -
v_gene: TRBV6-1
abundance: -
j_gene: TRBJ1-5
CDR3aa: CASRDTSLINQPQHF
CDR3nt: TGTGCCAGCAGAGACACAAGTCTGATTAATCAGCCCCAGCATTTT

d_gene: -
v_gene: TRBV10-1
abundance: -
j_gene: TRBJ1-1
CDR3aa: CASSEYTTIGRGSEAFF
CDR3nt: TGCGCCAGCAGTGAGTACACGACCATTGGCAGAGGTTCTGAAGCTTTCTTT

d_gene: TRBD1
v_gene: TRBV6-6
abundance: -
j_gene: TRBJ1-4
CDR3aa: CASSYPRDRGLKLFF
CDR3nt: TGTGCCAGCAGTTACCCGCGGGACAGGGGATTAAAACTGTTTTTT

d_gene: -
v_gene: TRBV6-4
abundance: -
j_gene: TRBJ2-5
CDR3aa: CASSDSAAGGVETQYF
CDR3nt: TGTGCCAGCAGTGACTCGGCCGCCGGAGGTGTGGAGACCCAGTACTTC

d_gene: -
v_gene: TRBV10-3
abundance: -
j_gene: TRBJ2-1
CDR3aa: CAISESLAGTNNEQFF
CDR3nt: TGTGCCATCAGTGAGTCATTAGCAGGGACAAACAATGAGCAGTTCTTC

d_gene: TRBD1
v_gene: TRBV19
abundance: few
j_gene: TRBJ1-5
CDR3aa: CASSGTRQGWAQPQHF
CDR3nt: TGTGCCAGTAGTGGGACAAGACAGGGGTGGGCTCAGCCCCAGCATTTT

d_gene: -
v_gene: TRBV5-4
abundance: -
j_gene: TRBJ2-1
CDR3aa: CASSLGADNEQFF
CDR3nt: TGTGCCAGCAGCCTGGGGGCTGACAATGAGCAGTTCTTC

d_gene: TRBD2
v_gene: TRBV4-2
abundance: -
j_gene: TRBJ2-3
CDR3aa: CASSQLRDYRTDTQYF
CDR3nt: TGTGCCAGCAGCCAACTCCGGGACTATAGGACAGATACGCAGTATTTT

d_gene: TRBD2
v_gene: TRBV5-5
abundance: -
j_gene: TRBJ2-5
CDR3aa: CASSLDISGGAETQYF
CDR3nt: TGTGCCAGCAGCTTGGACATTAGCGGGGGGGCAGAGACCCAGTACTTC

d_gene: -
v_gene: TRBV5-1
abundance: -
j_gene: TRBJ2-1
CDR3aa: CASSLSGTYNEQFF
CDR3nt: TGCGCCAGCAGCCTGTCCGGGACCTACAATGAGCAGTTCTTC

d_gene: -
v_gene: TRBV13
abundance: once
j_gene: TRBJ1-2
CDR3aa: CASSLPTAQGGYTF
CDR3nt: TGTGCCAGCAGCTTACCGACAGCCCAGGGTGGCTACACCTTC

d_gene: -
v_gene: TRBV5-5
abundance: once
j_gene: TRBJ2-7
CDR3aa: CASSRLDNEQYF
CDR3nt: TGTGCCAGCAGCCGATTAGACAACGAGCAGTACTTC

d_gene: -
v_gene: TRBV28
abundance: -
j_gene: TRBJ1-4
CDR3aa: CASSSTGTGLDQLFF
CDR3nt: TGTGCCAGCAGCTCGACCGGGACTGGGCTAGACCAACTGTTTTTT

d_gene: TRBD1
v_gene: TRBV2
abundance: -
j_gene: TRBJ1-2
CDR3aa: CASTDRVYGYTF
CDR3nt: TGTGCCAGCACGGACAGGGTCTATGGCTACACCTTC

d_gene: TRBD1
v_gene: TRBV12-5
abundance: -
j_gene: TRBJ1-6
CDR3aa: CASGLVPSDRGRLSPLHF
CDR3nt: TGTGCTAGTGGTTTGGTCCCTTCGGACAGGGGCCGGCTTTCACCCCTCCACTTT

d_gene: -
v_gene: TRBV2
abundance: few
j_gene: TRBJ1-2
CDR3aa: CASSHDISDYGYTF
CDR3nt: TGTGCCAGCAGCCATGACATTTCGGACTATGGCTACACCTTC

d_gene: -
v_gene: TRBV28
abundance: -
j_gene: TRBJ2-2
CDR3aa: CASSGRAANTGELFF
CDR3nt: TGTGCCAGCAGCGGCAGGGCAGCGAACACCGGGGAGCTGTTTTTT

d_gene: -
v_gene: TRBV7-9
abundance: -
j_gene: TRBJ2-1
CDR3aa: CTSSHQTDSYNEQFF
CDR3nt: TGTACCAGCAGCCACCAGACAGACTCCTACAATGAGCAGTTCTTC

d_gene: -
v_gene: TRBV28
abundance: -
j_gene: TRBJ2-2
CDR3aa: CASLQGNTGELFF
CDR3nt: TGTGCCAGCCTACAGGGGAACACCGGGGAGCTGTTTTTT

d_gene: -
v_gene: TRBV7-9
abundance: -
j_gene: TRBJ2-7
CDR3aa: CASSSAGLSSYEQYF
CDR3nt: TGTGCCAGCAGTTCCGCTGGGCTGAGCTCCTACGAGCAGTACTTC

d_gene: -
v_gene: TRBV18
abundance: medium-sized
j_gene: TRBJ1-2
CDR3aa: CASSPLNGYTF
CDR3nt: TGTGCCAGCTCACCACTTAATGGCTACACCTTC

d_gene: TRBD1
v_gene: TRBV9
abundance: -
j_gene: TRBJ2-1
CDR3aa: CASSLGSGGEQFF
CDR3nt: TGTGCCAGCAGTTTGGGATCAGGGGGTGAGCAGTTCTTC

d_gene: -
v_gene: TRBV29-1
abundance: -
j_gene: TRBJ2-1
CDR3aa: CSVPSQRSEQFF
CDR3nt: TGCAGCGTCCCTTCCCAGCGGAGTGAGCAGTTCTTC

d_gene: -
v_gene: TRBV18
abundance: -
j_gene: TRBJ1-5
CDR3aa: CASAKERVSGGNQPQHF
CDR3nt: TGTGCCAGCGCTAAAGAACGGGTAAGCGGTGGCAATCAGCCCCAGCATTTT

d_gene: TRBD1
v_gene: TRBV6-6
abundance: -
j_gene: TRBJ2-7
CDR3aa: CASSYLGQAGYEQYF
CDR3nt: TGTGCCAGCAGTTACCTGGGACAGGCGGGCTACGAGCAGTACTTC

d_gene: -
v_gene: TRBV6-6
abundance: -
j_gene: TRBJ1-3
CDR3aa: CASSGGNTIYF
CDR3nt: TGTGCCAGCAGCGGGGGAAACACCATATATTTT

d_gene: TRBD1
v_gene: TRBV10-2
abundance: -
j_gene: TRBJ1-2
CDR3aa: CASRGQNYGYTF
CDR3nt: TGCGCCAGCAGGGGACAGAACTATGGCTACACCTTC

d_gene: TRBD2
v_gene: TRBV13
abundance: -
j_gene: TRBJ2-1
CDR3aa: CASSSGLAGGPRSYNEQFF
CDR3nt: TGTGCCAGCAGCTCCGGACTAGCGGGGGGTCCACGCTCCTACAATGAGCAGTTCTTC

d_gene: -
v_gene: TRBV2
abundance: -
j_gene: TRBJ2-7
CDR3aa: CASSERRGPYEQYF
CDR3nt: TGTGCCAGCAGTGAAAGGAGGGGCCCCTACGAGCAGTACTTC

d_gene: -
v_gene: TRBV6-1
abundance: -
j_gene: TRBJ1-1
CDR3aa: CASTLSNTEAFF
CDR3nt: TGTGCCAGCACCTTAAGCAACACTGAAGCTTTCTTT